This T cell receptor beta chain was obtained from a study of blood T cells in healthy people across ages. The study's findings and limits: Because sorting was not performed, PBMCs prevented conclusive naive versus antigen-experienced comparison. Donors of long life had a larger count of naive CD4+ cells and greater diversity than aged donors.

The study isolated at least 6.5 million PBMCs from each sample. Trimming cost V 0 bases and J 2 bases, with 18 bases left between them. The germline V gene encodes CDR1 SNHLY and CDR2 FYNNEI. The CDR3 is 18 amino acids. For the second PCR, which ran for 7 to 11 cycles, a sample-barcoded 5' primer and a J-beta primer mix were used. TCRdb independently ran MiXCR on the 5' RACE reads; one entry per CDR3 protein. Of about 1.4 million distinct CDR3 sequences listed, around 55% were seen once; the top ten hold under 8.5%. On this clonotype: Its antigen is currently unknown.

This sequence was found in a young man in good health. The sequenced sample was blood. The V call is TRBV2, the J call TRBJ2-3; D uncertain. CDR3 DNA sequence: TGTGCCAGCAGTGAAGCGCTTCGGTTTTGGGAAACCACAGATACGCAGTATTTT. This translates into CASSEALRFWETTDTQYF.